This T cell receptor beta chain appears in the sequencing data of a study of blood T cell repertoires in COVID-19. Study-wide context: The samples span acute and convalescent COVID-19 from the United States, Italy and Spain. Sample material is recorded as cDNA or gDNA derived from T cells, B-cell-depleted T cells, or PBMCs.

Patients in Seattle were enrolled during active infection, then followed longitudinally. V was clipped by 0 bases and J by 4 bases, with 7 bases between them. This CDR3 is built from 14 residues. Germline V lookup: CDR1 WSHSY, CDR2 SAAADI. Assay used: immunoSEQ multiplex PCR; TCRdb lists only in-frame clones, some missing. This table has roughly 200,000 clones, 83% appearing once. The TCR was taken from a woman aged 25 to 39 with COVID-19, enrolled during active disease. V usage is TRBV10-2 and J usage is TRBJ1-5, with D possibly TRBD1 on 5 matching bases. Input material: peripheral blood. CDR3 sequence reads: CASSESGGNQPQHF. The CDR3 DNA reads as TGCGCCAGCAGTGAGTCGGGGGGGAATCAGCCCCAGCATTTT.